This T cell receptor (beta chain) appears in the sequencing data of a study of radiotherapy plus CTLA-4 blockade in lung cancer (dated by TCRdb to the late 2010s). About the investigation overall: Objective responses occurred in roughly 20% of enrolled patients, and 30% to 35% achieved disease control. What the work shows at the level of the full study, not this receptor alone: After treatment with radiotherapy and ipilimumab, TCR clones that originated in tumors expanded in peripheral blood. The strongest predictors of response were reported to be early dynamic shifts in blood T cell clones along with a rise in serum interferon-beta following radiation.

V gives up 3 bases and J gives up 1 base, and the segment between their germline ends measures 22 bases. The germline V gene encodes CDR1 SNHLY and CDR2 FYNNEI. From cysteine to phenylalanine, the CDR3 is 20 amino acids long. Just CDR3 DNA is preserved here, 60 bases in frame from base 1. Receptors were amplified or captured by the immunoSEQ multiplex PCR assay. TCRdb carries this immuneACCESS record with in-frame sequences only. Its versions omit some clonotypes, under half of them owing to an unresolved V gene in the studies checked, with the rest unexplained. The sample contains roughly 80,000 clones, 78% of them found a single time. Approximately 3.9% of the sample goes to the ten largest clones. Focal radiation therapy combined with CTLA-4 blockade (ipilimumab) was tested in patients with chemo-refractory metastatic non-small-cell lung cancer. This clone has just a few counts. Its antigen has not been determined. No clone much larger than this one lies a single base away; base qualities are absent.

This receptor was obtained from a human donor with non-small cell lung cancer who had a partial response to radiotherapy plus ipilimumab. Some clones in this sample may be carry-over from other donors' samples. The input for sequencing was peripheral blood, taken from a patient treated with radiotherapy plus ipilimumab. Recombination connected TRBV2 to TRBJ2-6, with a tentative D gene TRBD1 over 6 matching bases. Here the CDR3 is given as CASSERRTDRGPSGANVLTF. The nucleotide sequence reads TGTGCCAGCAGTGAGCGAAGGACAGACCGTGGACCTTCTGGGGCCAACGTCCTGACTTTC.